This T cell receptor beta chain was retrieved from a study of blood T cell repertoires in COVID-19 (dated by TCRdb to between 2020 and 2021). With respect to the entire study: Samples from collaborators originated in the United States, Italy and Spain and spanned both the acute and convalescent phases of COVID-19. The repertoires were made available in a free public database intended to serve as a resource for research on the immune response to SARS-CoV-2. A de-identified subject ID, COVID-19 status, age in years and sex were almost always included in the sample metadata. Where available, HLA class I and class II types were taken from metadata supplied by the sample provider and were not determined by assay-based typing. The prospective study material was composed of cDNA or gDNA derived from T cells, B-cell-depleted T cells, or PBMCs. The samples were drawn from the first 160 participants of the ongoing ImmuneRACE study and from 1,254 subjects provided by 6 global collaborators. Deeply sampled blood TCRbeta repertoires from subjects exposed to, actively infected with, or recovered from COVID-19 were included in the dataset.

The CDR1 and CDR2 encoded by the germline V gene are SGHAT and FQNNGV. Measured from the cysteine to the phenylalanine, the CDR3 is 15 residues long. The kept DNA is CDR3 alone, 45 bases in frame from the first base. V trim: 5 bases; J trim: 2 bases; unmatched bases: 3. The immunoSEQ Assay, a bias-controlled multiplex PCR, was used to amplify TCRbeta CDR3 regions from genomic DNA. As for the original processing: Nucleated cell counts per sample were estimated from amplification of reference gene primers within the assay. Sequence reads were collapsed and filtered to measure the absolute abundance of every unique TCRbeta CDR3 rearrangement. For each sample, productive Simpson clonality was calculated as the square root of Simpson's diversity index over productive rearrangements. Sourced from immuneACCESS, this table was stored by TCRdb with only in-frame sequences that have V and J called. A share of the clones is absent; for the studies checked, an unresolved V gene accounts for under half, and the remainder has no known explanation. The V and J calls and clone size are taken from that table; D and trimming were inferred from the DNA. The sample data list approximately 360,000 clones, and 85% to 90% of these were observed just once. The ten largest account for approximately 6.2% of the sample.

As to this clone: Its antigen specificity is not known. The input lacks base qualities; no much larger clone sits a single base away.

The collaborating institutions used their own protocols to collect whole blood in K2EDTA tubes. For TCRbeta analysis, collaborators shipped samples as frozen whole blood, isolated PBMCs, or DNA extracted from either of those sample types. The full study reports these points: The quantity of clinical and demographic metadata differed by source and by participant and was supplied without curation.

The receptor comes from a man aged 18 to 30 with active or convalescent COVID-19. The chain uses TRBV11-2 and TRBJ1-4, and TRBD1 aligns with 9 junction nucleotides. Sequencing was done on a sample of peripheral blood. The CDR3 region reads CASSRQGGTNEKLFF. The nucleotide sequence is given as TGTGCCAGCAGCCGACAGGGGGGGACTAATGAAAAACTGTTTTTT.